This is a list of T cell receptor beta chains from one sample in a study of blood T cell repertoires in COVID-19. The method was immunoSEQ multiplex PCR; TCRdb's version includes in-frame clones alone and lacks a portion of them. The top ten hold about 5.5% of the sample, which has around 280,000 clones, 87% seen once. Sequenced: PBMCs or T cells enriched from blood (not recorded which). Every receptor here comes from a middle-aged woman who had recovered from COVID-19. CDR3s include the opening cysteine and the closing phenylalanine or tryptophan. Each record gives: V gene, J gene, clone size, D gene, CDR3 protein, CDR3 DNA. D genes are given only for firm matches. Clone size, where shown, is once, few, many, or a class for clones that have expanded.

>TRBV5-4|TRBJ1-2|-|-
CASSLAPYGYTF
TGTGCCAGCAGCTTGGCCCCGTATGGCTACACCTTC
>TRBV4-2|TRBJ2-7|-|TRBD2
CASSPYSGRVDEQYF
TGTGCCAGCAGCCCCTATAGCGGGAGGGTGGACGAGCAGTACTTC
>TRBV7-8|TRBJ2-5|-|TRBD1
CASSAGQGTGETQYF
TGTGCCAGCAGCGCGGGACAGGGGACGGGGGAGACCCAGTACTTC
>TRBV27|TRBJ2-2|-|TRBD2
CASSSTRLAGFIRGELFF
TGTGCCAGCAGTTCGACCCGGCTAGCGGGATTTATTCGCGGGGAGCTGTTTTTT
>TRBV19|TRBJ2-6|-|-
CASRQGSGANVLTF
TGTGCCAGTAGACAGGGTTCTGGGGCCAACGTCCTGACTTTC
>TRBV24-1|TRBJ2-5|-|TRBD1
CATSDPGGGQETQYF
TGTGCCACCAGTGATCCAGGGGGTGGACAAGAGACCCAGTACTTC
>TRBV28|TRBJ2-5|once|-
CASSLRGMQETQYF
TGTGCCAGCAGTTTAAGGGGGATGCAAGAGACCCAGTACTTC
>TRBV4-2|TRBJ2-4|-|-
CASSQEYFLAKNIQYF
TGTGCCAGCAGCCAAGAGTACTTTCTAGCCAAAAACATTCAGTACTTC
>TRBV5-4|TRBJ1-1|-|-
CASSLNRVLNTEAFF
TGTGCCAGCAGCTTAAACAGGGTCCTGAACACTGAAGCTTTCTTT
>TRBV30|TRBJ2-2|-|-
CASQAALNTGELFF
TGTGCCTCCCAAGCGGCTCTGAACACCGGGGAGCTGTTTTTT
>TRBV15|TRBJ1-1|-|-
CATSSRQATTEAFF
TGTGCCACCAGCTCGCGACAGGCGACCACTGAAGCTTTCTTT
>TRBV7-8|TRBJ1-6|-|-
CASSLTDSYNSPLHF
TGTGCCAGCAGCCTCACGGACAGCTATAATTCACCCCTCCACTTT
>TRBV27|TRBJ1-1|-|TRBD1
CASSPGQLNTEAFF
TGTGCCAGCAGTCCGGGACAGTTGAACACTGAAGCTTTCTTT
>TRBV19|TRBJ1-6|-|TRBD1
CASSTDRASPLHF
TGTGCCAGTAGTACGGACAGGGCTTCACCCCTCCACTTT
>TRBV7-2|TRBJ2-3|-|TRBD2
CASSPVLGTSGNTDTQYF
TGTGCCAGCAGCCCGGTGCTGGGGACTAGCGGGAATACAGATACGCAGTATTTT
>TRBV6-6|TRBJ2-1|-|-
CASTVGDEQFF
TGTGCCAGCACCGTCGGGGATGAGCAGTTCTTC
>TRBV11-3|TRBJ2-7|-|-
CASSLDYGAPYEQYF
TGTGCCAGCAGCTTAGATTATGGGGCCCCCTACGAGCAGTACTTC
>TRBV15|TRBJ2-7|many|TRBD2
CATSNAGTSGRSSYEQYF
TGTGCCACCAGCAATGCCGGGACTAGCGGGAGGAGCTCCTACGAGCAGTACTTC
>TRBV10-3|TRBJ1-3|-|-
CAISEGASSGNTIYF
TGTGCCATCAGTGAGGGGGCCAGCTCTGGAAACACCATATATTTT
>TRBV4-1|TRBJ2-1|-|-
CASSQFLGGSSYNEQFF
TGCGCCAGCAGCCAGTTTTTAGGGGGTAGCTCCTACAATGAGCAGTTCTTC
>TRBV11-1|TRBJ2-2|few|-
CASSFGAGAGELFF
TGTGCCAGCAGCTTTGGGGCAGGGGCCGGGGAGCTGTTTTTT
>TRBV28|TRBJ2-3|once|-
CASSLADTQYF
TGTGCCAGCAGTTTAGCGGATACGCAGTATTTT